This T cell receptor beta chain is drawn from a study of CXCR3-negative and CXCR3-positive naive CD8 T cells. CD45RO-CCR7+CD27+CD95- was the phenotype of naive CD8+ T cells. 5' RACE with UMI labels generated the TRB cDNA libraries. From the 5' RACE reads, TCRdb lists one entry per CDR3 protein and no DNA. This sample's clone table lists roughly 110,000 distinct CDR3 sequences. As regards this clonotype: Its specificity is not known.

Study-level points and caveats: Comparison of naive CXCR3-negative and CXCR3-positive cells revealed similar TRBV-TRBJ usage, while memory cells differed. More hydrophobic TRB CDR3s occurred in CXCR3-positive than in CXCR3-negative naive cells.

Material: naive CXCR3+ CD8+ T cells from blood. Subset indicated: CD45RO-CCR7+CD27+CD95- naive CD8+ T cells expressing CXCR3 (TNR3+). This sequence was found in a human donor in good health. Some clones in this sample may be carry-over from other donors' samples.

The CDR3 here is CASSLRVAQYKYELYF. This chain uses TRBV28 with TRBJ2-7; TCRdb returns TRBD2, unconfirmable since there is no DNA. This CDR3 contains 16 residues. Germline-derived CDR1 and CDR2 are MDHEN and SYDVKM.